This T cell receptor beta chain comes out of a study of shared clonotypes between healthy human individuals. Concerning this clone itself: Its target is not known.

The study's findings and limits: Several donors had approximately 4.6% of their naive CD4 clonotypes in common. Blood was the only sampled material, and tissue repertoires likely differ. Shared clonotypes across all four donors exceeded non-shared ones in generation probability.

V was pared by 5 bases and J by 11 bases, with 10 bases of the junction left unmatched. This CDR3 comprises 13 residues. CDR1 SGHRS and CDR2 YFSETQ come from the germline V gene. 150 to 250 ng DNA, approximately 31,000 T cell genomes, went into each sorted-subset replicate PCR. The method was immunoSEQ multiplex PCR; TCRdb's version includes in-frame clones alone and lacks a portion of them. The profile covers about 2.4 million clones, with around 94% appearing a single time and more than 0.12% taken by the ten largest. The chain has TRBV5-1 and TRBJ2-4, with TRBD1 identical over 7 bases. The clonotype was recovered from a man aged 18 to 30 in good health. The specimen sequenced was naive CD4+ T cells sorted from blood. As to subset: CD45RA+ positively selected. The CDR3 protein is CASRDGTAFFQYF. CDR3 nucleotides: TGCGCCAGCAGGGACGGGACAGCGTTCTTTCAGTACTTC.